This TCR beta chain was obtained from a study of Tregs in tolerant kidney transplant recipients. Broader study findings: In tolerant patients, donor-specific Tregs outgrew total Tregs, suggesting antigen-driven expansion. This study did not directly address biological reproducibility. Nucleotide sequences could not be compared across some patients' samples due to primer changes.

The assay was immunoSEQ multiplex PCR, and TCRdb's table has in-frame clones only and misses some. The sample carries about 94,000 clones, 93% recorded once. This clone was seen only once. The antigen is undetermined. Unstimulated regulatory T cells (CD4+CD25+CD127-), CD4+CD25- non-regulatory cells, CD4 and CD8 cells were FACS-sorted from thawed PBMCs. Losses at the gene ends were 1 base for V and 1 base for J; bases not matched to a gene: 5. CDR1 is SGHNT, CDR2 YENEEA, per germline. The CDR3 has 17 amino acids. This clonotype originated in a human donor who received a combined kidney and bone marrow transplant. The source was CD4+ T cells from blood, collected before the transplant. This sequence joins TRBV11-3 and TRBJ2-3, with 10 nucleotides matching TRBD1. The CDR3 protein is CASSLVGGTGGTDTQYF. The CDR3 DNA reads TGTGCCAGCAGCTTAGTTGGAGGGACAGGGGGCACAGATACGCAGTATTTT.